The rows below give T cell receptor beta chains drawn from one sample of a study of blood T cell repertoires in COVID-19. Profiling relied on immunoSEQ multiplex PCR, and the TCRdb table lists in-frame clones only, not all of them. The table lists around 270,000 clones, around nine tenths of them singletons, with roughly 1.9% in the top ten. What was sequenced was peripheral blood. All receptors derive from a man aged 25-40 years with active or convalescent COVID-19. Each CDR3 is given with its conserved first and last residue. D genes are given only for firm matches. Clone size is stated in some rows and not others, as once, few, many or a class when expanded.

v_gene	abundance	d_gene	j_gene	CDR3nt	CDR3aa
TRBV3-1/TRBV3-2	NA	NA	TRBJ1-1	TGTGCCAGCAGCTACACAAACGCTGAAGCTTTCTTT	CASSYTNAEAFF
TRBV5-5	NA	TRBD1	TRBJ1-6	TGTGCCAGCAGCTTTGACAGGGTTCGTTCACCCCTCCACTTT	CASSFDRVRSPLHF
TRBV3-1/TRBV3-2	NA	TRBD1	TRBJ1-5	TGTGCCAGCAGCCAACTCCCTCTGACAGGGGGTCCCCCAAAGCCCCAGCATTTT	CASSQLPLTGGPPKPQHF
TRBV7-6	NA	TRBD2	TRBJ2-5	TGTGCCAGCAGCCCCACTAGCGGGGGGAGAAAAGAGACCCAGTACTTC	CASSPTSGGRKETQYF
TRBV13	NA	NA	TRBJ1-5	TGTGCCAGCAGCAAGCTGCGGGGGCCCCAGCATTTT	CASSKLRGPQHF
TRBV4-1	NA	TRBD1	TRBJ1-3	TGCGCCAGCAGCCAAGATGGACAGGGGGCGATCTCTGGAAACACCATATATTTT	CASSQDGQGAISGNTIYF
TRBV19	once	NA	TRBJ1-5	TGTGCCAGTAGTATTTCGATCAGGAGGAATCAGCCCCAGCATTTT	CASSISIRRNQPQHF
TRBV4-1	NA	TRBD1	TRBJ1-1	TGCGCCAGCAGCCGCTACGAGGACAGGGACTCTGAAGCTTTCTTT	CASSRYEDRDSEAFF
TRBV6-1	NA	NA	TRBJ1-2	TGTGCCAGCAGTGAAACTTCGACGGGGACTGTAAATGGCTACACCTTC	CASSETSTGTVNGYTF
TRBV10-2	NA	TRBD2	TRBJ2-2	TGCGCCAGCAGTGAGTCGGGGGGGTACGGGGAGCTGTTTTTT	CASSESGGYGELFF
TRBV28	NA	TRBD2	TRBJ2-1	TGTGCCAGCAGCATAGCGGGGGCCCTGAACAATGAGCAGTTCTTC	CASSIAGALNNEQFF
TRBV3-1/TRBV3-2	NA	NA	TRBJ2-2	TGTGCCAGCAGCCAATATCGGGAGAACACCGGGGAGCTGTTTTTT	CASSQYRENTGELFF
TRBV7-3	NA	NA	TRBJ2-3	TGTGCCAGCAGCTTCGGCGCGGCGACAGATACGCAGTATTTT	CASSFGAATDTQYF
TRBV2	once	NA	TRBJ1-2	TGTGCCAGCAGTGTGGAGGGTGGCGGCTACACCTTC	CASSVEGGGYTF
TRBV29-1	NA	NA	TRBJ1-1	TGCAGCGTGCAGGGTTTTGCTAACACTGAAGCTTTCTTT	CSVQGFANTEAFF
TRBV2	NA	NA	TRBJ2-4	TGTGCCAGCAGAGAAGTAGGACAGATCCTAGCCAAAAACATTCAGTACTTC	CASREVGQILAKNIQYF
TRBV6-1	NA	TRBD1	TRBJ1-4	TGTGCCAGCAGTGAGTTGGGACAGGGTAATGAAAAACTGTTTTTT	CASSELGQGNEKLFF
TRBV2	NA	NA	TRBJ2-3	TGTGCCAGCAGTGTAAGGGGTGGGGACACAGATACGCAGTATTTT	CASSVRGGDTDTQYF
TRBV27	NA	NA	TRBJ1-1	TGTGCCAGCAGCTACGGTCCGGGGGTGAACACTGAAGCTTTCTTT	CASSYGPGVNTEAFF
TRBV12-5	NA	NA	TRBJ1-2	TGTGCTAGTGGTTTGGTCTTCGGACAGCTTTCGAGGAATGGCTACACCTTC	CASGLVFGQLSRNGYTF
TRBV5-1	NA	TRBD2	TRBJ2-7	TGCGCCAGCAGCTTGGGGACTAGCTCTTACGAGCAGTACTTC	CASSLGTSSYEQYF
TRBV27	NA	NA	TRBJ1-6	TGTGCCAGCAGTCGAGCAGGGGACTCCTATAATTCACCCCTCCACTTT	CASSRAGDSYNSPLHF
TRBV7-2	NA	NA	TRBJ2-1	TGTGCCAGCAGCTTCACGGTAAGCTCCTACAATGAGCAGTTCTTC	CASSFTVSSYNEQFF
TRBV5-6	NA	NA	TRBJ1-3	TGTGCCAGCAGCCGAAGGGGAGGAAACTCTGGAAACACCATATATTTT	CASSRRGGNSGNTIYF
TRBV27	NA	TRBD1	TRBJ2-7	TGTGCCAGCAGTTTATCCGGACAGGCCACCTACGAGCAGTACTTC	CASSLSGQATYEQYF
TRBV3-1/TRBV3-2	NA	TRBD2	TRBJ2-1	TGTGCCAGCAGCCAAGAAGGAGGGCGGGGGGAAAACTACAATGAGCAGTTCTTC	CASSQEGGRGENYNEQFF
TRBV5-1	NA	TRBD1	TRBJ1-5	TGCGCCAGCAGCTCGACAGGGGCCGGCAATCAGCCCCAGCATTTT	CASSSTGAGNQPQHF
TRBV30	NA	TRBD1	TRBJ1-4	TGTGCCTGGAGTTTGTTCAAGGGGGCGAATAGACTGTTTTTT	CAWSLFKGANRLFF
TRBV9	NA	NA	TRBJ1-3	TGTGCCAGCAGCGCACCCGAGAAAGGGGATTTTGGAAACACCATATATTTT	CASSAPEKGDFGNTIYF
TRBV19	NA	NA	TRBJ2-2	TGTGCCAGTACGAACTTGAGAACCCGCACCGGGGAGCTGTTTTTT	CASTNLRTRTGELFF
TRBV12-3/TRBV12-4	NA	TRBD1	TRBJ1-4	TGTGCCAGCAGTTATGGACAGGGAAAACTGTTTTTT	CASSYGQGKLFF
TRBV3-1/TRBV3-2	NA	TRBD1	TRBJ2-5	TGTGCCAGCAGCCAAGATGTACAGGGGCCAGAGACCCAGTACTTC	CASSQDVQGPETQYF
TRBV18	NA	NA	TRBJ1-1	TGTGCCAGCTCACCAACAGGGCGGGACACTGAAGCTTTCTTT	CASSPTGRDTEAFF
TRBV11-2	NA	TRBD2	TRBJ2-7	TGTGCCAGCAGCGCCCGACTAGCGGGGGGGTACGAGCAGTACTTC	CASSARLAGGYEQYF
TRBV5-1	NA	NA	TRBJ1-2	TGCGCCAGCAGCCCGGGGACTCAACAGGGAGGGAACTATGGCTACACCTTC	CASSPGTQQGGNYGYTF
TRBV19	NA	NA	TRBJ1-5	TGTGCCAGCGATCCCCCCCAGGGGCGCAATCAGCCCCAGCATTTT	CASDPPQGRNQPQHF
TRBV30	NA	TRBD2	TRBJ2-3	TGTGCCTGGAGTAAGGCTAGCGGGGTCGGGGATACGCAGTATTTT	CAWSKASGVGDTQYF
TRBV6-2/TRBV6-3	once	TRBD1	TRBJ2-7	TGTGCCAGCAGTTCGGGACAGGGTATAGGTGAGCAGTACTTC	CASSSGQGIGEQYF
TRBV5-1	once	TRBD1	TRBJ2-1	TGCGCCAGCAGCTTGGTAGGGTCCGGGACAGGGTCGAATGAGCAGTTCTTC	CASSLVGSGTGSNEQFF
TRBV29-1	few	NA	TRBJ1-2	TGCAGCGTTGAAGACAAAACCAGCTATGGCTACACCTTC	CSVEDKTSYGYTF
TRBV10-3	NA	NA	TRBJ2-1	TGTGCCATCAGTGAGGCTCCGGGAGAGCAGTTCTTC	CAISEAPGEQFF
TRBV24-1	few	NA	TRBJ1-2	TGTGCCACCAGTGAAGGGGGTAACTATGGCTACACCTTC	CATSEGGNYGYTF
TRBV2	NA	TRBD1	TRBJ1-6	TGTGCCAGCACTCCACCGGGACAGGGTTCACCCCTCCACTTT	CASTPPGQGSPLHF
TRBV7-9	once	TRBD1	TRBJ1-2	TGTGCCAGCAGCACCACTACGACAGGGGTCGGCGATGGCTACACCTTC	CASSTTTTGVGDGYTF
TRBV27	medium-sized	TRBD2	TRBJ2-7	TGTGCCAGCAGCCTAAGAACGGGGGGTATCTTTGACGAGCAGTACTTC	CASSLRTGGIFDEQYF
TRBV6-5	NA	NA	TRBJ2-5	TGTGCCAGCAGTTACTCCGGGGTCCCCCTCCAAGAGACCCAGTACTTC	CASSYSGVPLQETQYF
TRBV15	NA	TRBD2	TRBJ2-3	TGTGCCACCAGCAGGAGCGGGGGAGGAGATACGCAGTATTTT	CATSRSGGGDTQYF
TRBV6-5	NA	NA	TRBJ2-7	TGTGCCAGCAGTTACGATGGCGGGTACGAGCAGTACTTC	CASSYDGGYEQYF
TRBV6-4	few	TRBD2	TRBJ2-3	TGTGCCAGCAGTGACTCGAGCGGGGGGGCCACAGATACGCAGTATTTT	CASSDSSGGATDTQYF
TRBV30	NA	TRBD1	TRBJ1-1	TGTGCCGGAGAGGGACAGGGGAACACTGAAGCTTTCTTT	CAGEGQGNTEAFF
TRBV3-1/TRBV3-2	NA	NA	TRBJ1-5	TGTGCCAGCAGCCAAGCATCGGGGAGCAATCAGCCCCAGCATTTT	CASSQASGSNQPQHF
TRBV10-2	once	TRBD1	TRBJ2-7	TGCGCCAGCCGGACAGGGCTTCACTACGAGCAGTACTTC	CASRTGLHYEQYF